This record covers a single T cell receptor beta chain. Method: immunoSEQ multiplex PCR; TCRdb's copy keeps in-frame clones and lacks some. The sample shows tens of thousands of clones, just over 90% of them seen only once. The time point denotes: baseline, week 1 (first vaccination visit). The treatment is: pre-vaccination baseline after standard-of-care therapy. These data come from a study of a mutant IDH1 vaccine in newly diagnosed glioma. About the research overall: Most had both radiotherapy and temozolomide beforehand; others had only one.

This specimen was PBMCs, taken from a glioma patient treated with radiotherapy, temozolomide or both. The TCR originated in a man younger than 40 with glioma.

CDR3 amino acids: CASSLEGRVTEAFF. CDR3 sequence (DNA): TGTGCCAGCAGCTTGGAAGGGAGGGTCACTGAAGCTTTCTTT. The rearrangement links TRBV5-4 to TRBJ1-1; D is ambiguous. From germline, CDR1 is SGHNT and CDR2 YYREEE (reference sequence). Trimming left V 0 bases short and J 4 bases short, with 10 bases between. The CDR3 totals 14 residues.